The clone carrying this TCR beta chain turned up a few times. The antigen is unknown. The data belong to a study of beta chain features in type 1 diabetes. Reverse transcribing all isolated RNA meant expressed TCRB transcripts were sequenced. Here immunoSEQ multiplex PCR was the method, and the copy in TCRdb shows in-frame clones only, minus some. Found here are fewer than 350,000 clones, under 8.5% of them singletons; the top ten hold roughly 0.94%. Study-wide results and caveats: Shortening that was moderate but significant affected the TCRB CDR3s of Type 1 diabetes patients in all four CD4+ subsets.

The length of the CDR3 is 15 residues. Trimming at V came to 3 bases and at J to 5 bases, leaving 7 bases not matched to a gene. Germline assignment: CDR1 SGHDT and CDR2 YYEEEE. Based on CD45RO/CCR7/CD25/CD127/CD95/CD27, CD4+ regulatory, stem cell-like memory, naive and central memory cells were sorted. The specimen was central memory CD4+ T cells from blood. This receptor was identified in a young woman in good health. This sequence joins TRBV5-6 and TRBJ1-4; 7 nucleotides agree with TRBD1. The CDR3 region is CASSSKQGLNEKLFF. CDR3 nucleotides: TGTGCCAGCAGCTCAAAACAGGGGCTGAATGAAAAACTGTTTTTT.